The sequence of this T cell receptor beta chain was determined in a study of OX40 agonist ivuxolimab in advanced cancers. About the study: The group had a mean age of approximately 60 years, ranged from roughly 23 to 90, and was 80% to 90% male. Study findings and constraints: Partial responders at 0.1-3.0 mg/kg showed near-lowest clonal expansion.

Regarding this clone: Antigen: not known.

Per germline, CDR1 SGHVS and CDR2 FQNEAQ. With 6 bases clipped from V and 0 bases from J, the junction kept 11 bases outside the gene matches. The CDR3 runs to 17 residues. Exclusion applied to patients with autoimmune disease history or systemic immunosuppression. Sequenced by immunoSEQ multiplex PCR; TCRdb stores in-frame clones only, minus some. This table holds approximately 68,000 clones, 75% to 90% found once. Sample: CD4+ or CD8+ T cells sorted from blood, taken in a trial of the OX40 agonist ivuxolimab. The TCR originated in an adult with an advanced solid tumor such as melanoma, head and neck, liver or kidney cancer. This chain joins TRBV7-8 and TRBJ1-3, with 7 bases aligning to TRBD1. In DNA form, the CDR3 reads TGTGCCAGCAGGGACTCCGGGACAGCCGTCTCTGGAAACACCATATATTTT. This gives the protein CASRDSGTAVSGNTIYF.